The sequence of this T cell receptor (beta chain) was determined in a study of T-cell memory formation after mild COVID-19. Each CDR3 protein is one row after TCRdb ran MiXCR on the 5' RACE reads. In the table there are about 390,000 distinct CDR3 sequences, about 16% of which are singletons. This clonotype was seen a handful of times. The sequenced sample was PBMCs or a T cell subset sorted from them (not recorded which). This receptor was identified in a man between 18 and 35 years old who had mild COVID-19 (a few samples of this study predate the infection). Cell type and time point are not known.

The CDR3 is CASSRRTGGLTEAFF. CDR3 coding DNA: TGTGCCAGCAGCCGTAGGACAGGGGGCTTAACTGAAGCTTTCTTT. V and J are TRBV12-3 or TRBV12-4 and TRBJ1-1; TRBD1 aligns across 11 bases. The CDR3 spans 15 residues. Trimming cost V 6 bases and J 5 bases; bases outside gene matches: 8.